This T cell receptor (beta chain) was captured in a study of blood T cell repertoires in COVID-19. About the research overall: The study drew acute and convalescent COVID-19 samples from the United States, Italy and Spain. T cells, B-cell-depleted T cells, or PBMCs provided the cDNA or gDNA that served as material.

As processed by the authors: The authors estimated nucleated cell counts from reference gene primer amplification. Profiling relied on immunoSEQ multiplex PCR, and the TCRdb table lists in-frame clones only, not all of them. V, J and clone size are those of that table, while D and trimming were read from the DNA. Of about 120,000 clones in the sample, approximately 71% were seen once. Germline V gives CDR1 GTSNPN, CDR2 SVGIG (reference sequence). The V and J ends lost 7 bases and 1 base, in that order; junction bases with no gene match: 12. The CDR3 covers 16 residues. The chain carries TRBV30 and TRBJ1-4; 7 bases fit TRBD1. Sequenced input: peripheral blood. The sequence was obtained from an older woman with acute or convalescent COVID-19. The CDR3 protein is CAFGTATAQTNEKLFF. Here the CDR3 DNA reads TGTGCCTTCGGGACAGCCACTGCCCAAACTAATGAAAAACTGTTTTTT.